What follows is one TCR beta chain and its context. Produced via immunoSEQ multiplex PCR; TCRdb's table is partial and in-frame only. The table shows approximately 22,000 clones, with 88% occurring only once. This specimen comes from a study of T cell changes during pregnancy in multiple sclerosis. This CDR3 has 11 amino acids. Germline loops: CDR1 MDHEN, CDR2 SYDVKM. The ends were cut back, 4 bases at V and 5 bases at J, with 3 bases in the middle. This clonotype was obtained from a female donor in good health, enrolled as a control in a pregnancy study. The sample here was CD4+ T cells from peripheral blood mononuclear cells, taken in the first trimester of pregnancy. The rearrangement uses TRBV28 and TRBJ1-5; D is uncertain. The CDR3 spells CASSSHQPQHF. The CDR3 DNA is TGTGCCAGCAGTTCTCATCAGCCCCAGCATTTT.